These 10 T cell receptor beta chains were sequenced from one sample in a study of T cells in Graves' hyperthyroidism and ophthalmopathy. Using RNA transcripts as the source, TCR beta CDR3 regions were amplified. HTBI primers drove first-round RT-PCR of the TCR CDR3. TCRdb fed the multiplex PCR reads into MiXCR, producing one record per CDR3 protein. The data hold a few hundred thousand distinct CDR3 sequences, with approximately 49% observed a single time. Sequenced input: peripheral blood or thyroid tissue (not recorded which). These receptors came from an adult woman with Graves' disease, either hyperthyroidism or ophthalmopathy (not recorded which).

CDR3 DNA sequence: TGTGCCAGCAGTCGAACCGCAGGGGGCACTAACGAGCAGTACTTC. Translated: CASSRTAGGTNEQYF. The chain is built from TRBV4-2 and TRBJ2-7, with 8 bases aligning to TRBD1. This CDR3 has 15 amino acids. Germline values: CDR1 LGHNA, CDR2 YNFKEQ. After removal of 6 bases from V and 5 bases from J, the junction contained 12 bases not matched to a gene.

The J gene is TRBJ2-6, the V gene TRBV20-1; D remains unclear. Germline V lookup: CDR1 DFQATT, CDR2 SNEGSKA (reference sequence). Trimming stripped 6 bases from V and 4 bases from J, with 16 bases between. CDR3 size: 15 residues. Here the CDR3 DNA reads TGCAGTGCCCAAAAGCTGGCAGCGGGGGCCAACGTCCTGACTTTC. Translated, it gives CSAQKLAAGANVLTF.

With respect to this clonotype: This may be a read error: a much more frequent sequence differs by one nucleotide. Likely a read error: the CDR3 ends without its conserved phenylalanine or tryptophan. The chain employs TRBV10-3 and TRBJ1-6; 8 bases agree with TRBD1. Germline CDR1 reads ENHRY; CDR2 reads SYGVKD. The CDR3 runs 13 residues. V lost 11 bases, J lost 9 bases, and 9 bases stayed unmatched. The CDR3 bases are TGTGCCGCGTCCGGGACAGGCCTTTCACCCCTCCACCTT. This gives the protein CAASGTGLSPLHL.

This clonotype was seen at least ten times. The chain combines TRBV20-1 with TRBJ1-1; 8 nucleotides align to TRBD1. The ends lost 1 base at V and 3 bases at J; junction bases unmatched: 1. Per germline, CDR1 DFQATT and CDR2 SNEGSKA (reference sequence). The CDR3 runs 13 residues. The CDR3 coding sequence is TGCAGTGCTAGAGCGACAGGGGACACTGAAGCTTTCTTT. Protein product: CSARATGDTEAFF.

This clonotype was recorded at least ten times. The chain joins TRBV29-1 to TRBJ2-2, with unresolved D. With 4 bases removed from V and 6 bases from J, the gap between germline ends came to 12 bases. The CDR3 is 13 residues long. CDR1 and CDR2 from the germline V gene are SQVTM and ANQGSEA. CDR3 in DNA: TGCAGCGTTGCTAAAGCCTCTGCCGGGGAGCTGTTTTTT. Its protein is CSVAKASAGELFF.

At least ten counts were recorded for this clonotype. The CDR3 sequence: CASSYSHINEQYF. In DNA, the CDR3 is TGCGCCAGCAGCTACAGCCACATCAACGAGCAGTACTTC. This chain joins TRBV5-1 and TRBJ2-7; no reliable D call. The CDR3 totals 13 residues. The V end lost 3 bases, the J end lost 5 bases, and 12 bases lay between the germline ends. Germline V gene data show CDR1 as SGHRS and CDR2 as YFSETQ.

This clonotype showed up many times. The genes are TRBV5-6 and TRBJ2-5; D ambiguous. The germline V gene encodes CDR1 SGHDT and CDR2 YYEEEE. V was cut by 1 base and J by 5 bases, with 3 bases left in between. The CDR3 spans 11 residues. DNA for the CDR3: TGTGCCAGCAGCTTGTTTGAGACCCAGTACTTC. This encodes CASSLFETQYF.

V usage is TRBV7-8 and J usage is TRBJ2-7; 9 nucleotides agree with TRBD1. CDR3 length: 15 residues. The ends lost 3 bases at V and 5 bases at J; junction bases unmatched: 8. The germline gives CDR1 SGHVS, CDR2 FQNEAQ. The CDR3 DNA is TGTGCCAGCAGCTTGTCCGGGACAGGGAGGAACGAGCAGTACTTC. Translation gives CASSLSGTGRNEQYF.

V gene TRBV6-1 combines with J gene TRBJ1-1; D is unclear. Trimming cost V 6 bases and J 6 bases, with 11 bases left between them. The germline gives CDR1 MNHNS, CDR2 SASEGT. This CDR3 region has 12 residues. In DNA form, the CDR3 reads TGTGCCAGCAGCCCCGGGATCGCTGAAGCTTTCTTT. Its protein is CASSPGIAEAFF.

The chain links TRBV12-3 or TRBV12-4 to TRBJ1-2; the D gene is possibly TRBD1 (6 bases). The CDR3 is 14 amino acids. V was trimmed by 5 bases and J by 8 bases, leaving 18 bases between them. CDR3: CASSSTRGAVGYTF. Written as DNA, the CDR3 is TGTGCCAGCAGTAGTACTCGGGGGGCGGTCGGCTACACCTTC.